This record concerns one TCR beta chain sequence. The antigen is unknown. The germline CDR1 and CDR2 sequences are SGHTS and YDEGEE. There are 14 residues in the CDR3. J was trimmed by 5 bases and V by 2 bases; bases with no gene match: 4. This entry belongs to a study of cytomegalovirus exposure and HLA in healthy donors. Whole-study results and caveats: An analysis done earlier found most TCR beta V segments productive about 87% or about 30% of the time.

The primer mix had 60 Vbeta and 13 Jbeta primers. Clones were sequenced by immunoSEQ multiplex PCR, and TCRdb holds only the in-frame ones, with some missing. The table has about 160,000 clones, approximately 80% seen once. Source material: PBMCs. The rearrangement uses TRBV5-8 and TRBJ1-5; 7 bases are a match to TRBD1. The TCR sequence derives from a man in his fifties or sixties in good health and CMV-seropositive. CDR3 bases: TGTGCCAGCAGCTTCCGGGACAGTGATCAGCCCCAGCATTTT. Translation gives CASSFRDSDQPQHF. Together with reference TRBV5-8 and TRBJ1-5, the CDR3 gives the full variable domain: EAGVTQSPTHLIKTRGQQATLRCSPISGHTSVYWYQQALGLGLQFLLWYDEGEERNRGNFPPRFSGRQFPNYSSELNVNALELEDSALYLCASSFRDSDQPQHFGDGTRLSIL.